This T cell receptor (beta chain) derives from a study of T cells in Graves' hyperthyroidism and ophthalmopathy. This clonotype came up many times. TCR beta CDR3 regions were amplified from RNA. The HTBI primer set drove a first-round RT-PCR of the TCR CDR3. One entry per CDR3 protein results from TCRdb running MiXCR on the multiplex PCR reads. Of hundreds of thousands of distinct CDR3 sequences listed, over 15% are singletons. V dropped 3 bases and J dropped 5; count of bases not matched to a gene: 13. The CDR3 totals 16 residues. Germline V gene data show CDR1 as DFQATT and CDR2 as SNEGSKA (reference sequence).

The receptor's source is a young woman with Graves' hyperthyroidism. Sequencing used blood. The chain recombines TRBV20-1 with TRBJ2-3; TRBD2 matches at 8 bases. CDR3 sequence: CSARKAGVRVRDTQYF. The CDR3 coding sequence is TGCAGTGCTAGGAAAGCGGGAGTGAGGGTGAGAGATACGCAGTATTTT.